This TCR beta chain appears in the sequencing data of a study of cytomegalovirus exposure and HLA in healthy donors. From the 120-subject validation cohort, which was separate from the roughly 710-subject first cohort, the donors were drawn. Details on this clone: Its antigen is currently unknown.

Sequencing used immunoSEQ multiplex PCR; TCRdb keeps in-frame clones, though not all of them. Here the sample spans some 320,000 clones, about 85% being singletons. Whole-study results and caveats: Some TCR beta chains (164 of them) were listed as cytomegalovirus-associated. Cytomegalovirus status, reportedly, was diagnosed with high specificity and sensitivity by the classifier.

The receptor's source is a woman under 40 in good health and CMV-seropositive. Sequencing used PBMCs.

The CDR3 is CASSKGQGRMGNEQFF. The DNA for the CDR3 is TGTGCCAGCAGCAAGGGACAGGGGAGAATGGGTAATGAGCAGTTCTTC. The chain joins TRBV27 to TRBJ2-1; 10 nucleotides align to TRBD1. V trimming: 6 bases; J trimming: 7 bases; junction bases outside the gene matches: 12. The CDR3 loop spans 16 amino acids. Germline V gene lookup returns CDR1 MNHEY and CDR2 SMNVEV (reference sequence).